This T cell receptor beta chain comes out of a study of spatial heterogeneity in lung cancer (dated by TCRdb to about 2019). Background for the entire study: Samples were obtained from 70 to 85 patients with early-stage, untreated non-small cell lung cancer from the lung TRACERx cohort. Follow-up PBMC samples were sequenced whenever available, with a median time to follow-up of 2 to 3 years after resection. Beta-chain transcripts were consistently detected in greater numbers than alpha-chain transcripts, which likely reflected higher beta-chain transcript abundance. In the raw uncorrected reads, each unique combination of TCR and UMI appeared more than ten times on average. The study quantitatively compared TCR alpha and beta repertoires across multiple tumor regions, matched nontumor lung and blood in non-small cell lung cancer. Nonsynonymous mutation counts, determined by whole-exome sequencing of tumor tissue, were related to features of the TCR repertoire. At surgery, both alpha and beta chains were TCR-sequenced in fewer than 250 tumor regions, some 64 matched nontumor lung samples and some 58 PBMC samples. The paper as a whole reports these results and caveats: Only 14 patients were included in comparisons of baseline and follow-up blood repertoires. Additional single-cell paired TCR alpha and beta sequencing was considered necessary to confirm, at a functional level, the hypothesis that regional TCRs recognize regional mutations. Ubiquitous expanded tumor TCRs were found in blood more often at tumor resection than at routine follow-up.

CDR1 and CDR2 were assigned from the germline V gene as SQVTM and ANQGSEA. Here V drops 1 base and J drops 12 bases, and the junction holds 11 bases not matched to any gene. Its CDR3 holds 13 amino acids, cysteine through phenylalanine. CDR3 DNA is the only sequence kept; it has 39 bases, read in frame from the first base. The sample's time point label, in plain terms: blood at routine non-recurrence follow-up after resection. Without any cell sorting, TCR sequencing was performed on whole RNA extracted either from tumor and nontumor lung tissue or from cryopreserved PBMC samples. Patients were selected for TCR sequencing only if sufficient RNA was available from at least two tumor regions. This clonotype turned up a few times. Which antigen it targets is not known. The input lacks base qualities; no much larger clone sits a single base away. The library was made by 5' RACE. Sequenced on a NextSeq 500. In the TCR library protocol, a unique molecular identifier was attached to each TCR cDNA molecule so that PCR and sequencing errors could be corrected. As for the authors' bioinformatics: TCR identification, UMI-based error correction and CDR3 extraction were performed with Decombinator tools. Expanded TCRs were defined as those above a frequency of 2 per 1,000, corresponding to the top 1% of the tumor frequency distribution. Renyi diversity was computed with the R vegan package after each repertoire had been subsampled 100 times to 5,000 TCRs. CDR3 similarity networks were constructed using string-kernel similarity of amino acid triplets, with links drawn between CDR3s whose pairwise similarity was above 0.82. TCRdb ran its own pipeline on the public reads, namely fastp trimming at Q25 and MiXCR clone calling, and kept in-frame beta chains. Every entry covers one CDR3 protein and lists the most common genes and DNA from its rows. The V and J calls and clone size come from TCRdb's table, not from the authors' own analysis. Here the sample has around 110,000 distinct CDR3 sequences; more than 10% occur a single time. The biggest ten clones account for approximately 17% of the sample.

In this chain, TRBV29-1 is recombined with TRBJ2-7, with 8 bases matching TRBD2. The sequence was collected from a male donor with early-stage non-small cell lung cancer. Sequencing was performed on PBMCs, taken at follow-up. The sequenced DNA: TGCAGCGTTGAAGTGATTAGCGGGACCCCCCTGTACTTC. Translated, this is CSVEVISGTPLYF.